This T cell receptor beta chain was recovered during a study of read filtering for tumor transcriptome and immune sequencing. Looking at the study overall: Mean patient age was roughly 72 years, range 47 to 80; 17 to 20 male, 14 to 15 female. After DNase treatment, RNA was made into whole-transcriptome libraries.

Molecular barcoded adaptors covering alpha/delta and beta/gamma chains were used on around 370 ng RNA. TCRdb re-derived calls from the reads in MiXCR, one entry per CDR3 protein. The table has some 19,000 distinct CDR3 sequences, approximately 20% seen once. General study points: Even smaller IR-seq throughput identified most shared clonotypes.

The CDR3 contains 15 residues. V dropped 1 base and J dropped 5; count of bases not matched to a gene: 7. Per germline, CDR1 SQVTM and CDR2 ANQGSEA. The sample holds a few counts of this clonotype. The antigen remains undetermined. The chain employs TRBV29-1 and TRBJ2-1; the match to TRBD1 covers 8 bases. The sample was a population of CD138-negative cells sorted from bone marrow. This receptor was obtained from a donor aged 40 or older with multiple myeloma. CDR3 sequence: CSVEAPGTGDNEQFF. The CDR3 nucleotides read TGCAGCGTTGAAGCCCCCGGGACAGGTGACAATGAGCAGTTCTTC.